The sequence of this T cell receptor beta chain was determined in a study of cytomegalovirus exposure and HLA in healthy donors. The study ran its PCR with 60 Vbeta and 13 Jbeta primers. Data came from immunoSEQ multiplex PCR; TCRdb stores just in-frame clones and leaves some out. The sample has over 150,000 clones, approximately 80% seen once. The CDR3 has 15 residues. Looked up from germline, CDR1 is KGHSH and CDR2 is LQKENI. V was cut by 6 bases and J by 6 bases, with 21 bases left in between. The sequenced sample consisted of PBMCs. This TCR came from a woman younger than 45 in good health and CMV-seropositive. The J gene is TRBJ2-7, the V gene TRBV18, with TRBD1 as a possible D gene (6 bases). CDR3 nucleotides: TGTGCCAGCTCTCCCGGGACACCCCTTGGGGGCGAGCAGTACTTC. The encoded protein is CASSPGTPLGGEQYF. The full variable domain, with the rest looked up from reference TRBV18 and TRBJ2-7, is NAGVMQNPRHLVRRRGQEARLRCSPMKGHSHVYWYRQLPEEGLKFMVYLQKENIIDESGMPKERFSAEFPKEGPSILRIQQVVRGDSAAYFCASSPGTPLGGEQYFGPGTRLTVT.